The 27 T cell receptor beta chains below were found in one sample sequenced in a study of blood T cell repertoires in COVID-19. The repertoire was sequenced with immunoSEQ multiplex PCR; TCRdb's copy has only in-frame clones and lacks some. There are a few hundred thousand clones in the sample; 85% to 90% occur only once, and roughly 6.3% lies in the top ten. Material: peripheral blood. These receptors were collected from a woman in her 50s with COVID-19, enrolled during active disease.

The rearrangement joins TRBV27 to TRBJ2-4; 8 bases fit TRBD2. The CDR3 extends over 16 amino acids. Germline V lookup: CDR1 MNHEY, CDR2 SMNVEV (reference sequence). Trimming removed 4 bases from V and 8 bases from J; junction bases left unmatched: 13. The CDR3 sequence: CASSSGLAPGWDIQYF. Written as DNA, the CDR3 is TGTGCCAGCAGTTCCGGACTAGCTCCCGGGTGGGACATTCAGTACTTC.

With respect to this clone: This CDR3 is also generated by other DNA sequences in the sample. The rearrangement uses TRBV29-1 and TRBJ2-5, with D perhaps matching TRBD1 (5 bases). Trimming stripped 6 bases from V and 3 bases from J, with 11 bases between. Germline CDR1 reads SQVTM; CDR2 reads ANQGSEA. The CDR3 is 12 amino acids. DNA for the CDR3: TGCAGCGTCGATGCCAGGGAAGAGACCCAGTACTTC. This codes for CSVDAREETQYF.

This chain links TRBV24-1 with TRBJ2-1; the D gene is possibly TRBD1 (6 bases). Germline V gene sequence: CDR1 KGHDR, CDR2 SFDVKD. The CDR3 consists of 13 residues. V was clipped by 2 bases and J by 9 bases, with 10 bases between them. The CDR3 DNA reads TGTGCCACCAGTGATTCCGGACAGCTTGAGCAGTTCTTC. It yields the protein CATSDSGQLEQFF.

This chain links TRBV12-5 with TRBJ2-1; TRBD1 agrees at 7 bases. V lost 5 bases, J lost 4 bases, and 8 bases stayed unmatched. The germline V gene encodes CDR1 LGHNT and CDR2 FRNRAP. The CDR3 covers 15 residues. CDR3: CASGRLGQQYNEQFF. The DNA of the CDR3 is TGTGCTAGTGGTCGGTTGGGACAGCAATACAATGAGCAGTTCTTC.

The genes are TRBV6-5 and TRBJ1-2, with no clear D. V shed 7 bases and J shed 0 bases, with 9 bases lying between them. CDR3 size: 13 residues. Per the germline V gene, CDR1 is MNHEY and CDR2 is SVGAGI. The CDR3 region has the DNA TGTGCCAGCACCGAGAGAGCTAACTATGGCTACACCTTC. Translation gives CASTERANYGYTF.

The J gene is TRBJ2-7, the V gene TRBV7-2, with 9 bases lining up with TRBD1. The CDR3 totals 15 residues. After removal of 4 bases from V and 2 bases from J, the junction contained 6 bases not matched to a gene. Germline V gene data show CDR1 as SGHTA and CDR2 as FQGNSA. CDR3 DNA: TGTGCCAGCAGCTCGGGACAGGGTCTCACCTACGAGCAGTACTTC. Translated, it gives CASSSGQGLTYEQYF.

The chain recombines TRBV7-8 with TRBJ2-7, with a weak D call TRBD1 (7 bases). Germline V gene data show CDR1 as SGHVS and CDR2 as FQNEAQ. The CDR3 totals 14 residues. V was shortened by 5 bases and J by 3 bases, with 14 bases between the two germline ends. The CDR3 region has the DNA TGTGCCAGCAGCGCGGGACAGAAACGCTACGAGCAGTACTTC. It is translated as CASSAGQKRYEQYF.

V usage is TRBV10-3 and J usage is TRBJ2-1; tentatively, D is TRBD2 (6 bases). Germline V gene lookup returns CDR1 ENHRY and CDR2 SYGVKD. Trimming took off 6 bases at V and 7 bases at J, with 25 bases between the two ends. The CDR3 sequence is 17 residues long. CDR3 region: CAISYIGTHRTQNEQFF. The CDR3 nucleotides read TGTGCCATCAGCTACATCGGGACTCACCGCACCCAAAATGAGCAGTTCTTC.

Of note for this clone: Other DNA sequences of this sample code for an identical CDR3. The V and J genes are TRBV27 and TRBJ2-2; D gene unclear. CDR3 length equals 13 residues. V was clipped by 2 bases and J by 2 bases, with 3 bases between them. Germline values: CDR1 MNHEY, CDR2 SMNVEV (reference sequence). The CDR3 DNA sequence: TGTGCCAGCAGTTTACTTAACACCGGGGAGCTGTTTTTT. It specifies CASSLLNTGELFF.

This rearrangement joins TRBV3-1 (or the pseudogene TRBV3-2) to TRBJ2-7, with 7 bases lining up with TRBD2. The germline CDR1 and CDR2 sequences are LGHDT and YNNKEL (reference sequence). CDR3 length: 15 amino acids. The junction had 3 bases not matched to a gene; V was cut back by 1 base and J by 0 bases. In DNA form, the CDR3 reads TGTGCCAGCAGCCAAGGGTGGGACTACTCCTACGAGCAGTACTTC. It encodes CASSQGWDYSYEQYF.

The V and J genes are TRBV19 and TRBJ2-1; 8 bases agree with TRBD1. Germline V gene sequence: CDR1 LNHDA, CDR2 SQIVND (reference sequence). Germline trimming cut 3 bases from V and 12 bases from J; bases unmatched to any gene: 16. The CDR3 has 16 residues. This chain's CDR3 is CASSIARGLFPLAQFF. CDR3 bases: TGTGCCAGTAGTATCGCCAGGGGGCTTTTTCCCCTCGCGCAGTTCTTC. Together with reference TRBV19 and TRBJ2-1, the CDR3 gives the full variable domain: DGGITQSPKYLFRKEGQNVTLSCEQNLNHDAMYWYRQDPGQGLRLIYYSQIVNDFQKGDIAEGYSVSREKKESFPLTVTSAQKNPTAFYLCASSIARGLFPLAQFFGPGTRLTVL.

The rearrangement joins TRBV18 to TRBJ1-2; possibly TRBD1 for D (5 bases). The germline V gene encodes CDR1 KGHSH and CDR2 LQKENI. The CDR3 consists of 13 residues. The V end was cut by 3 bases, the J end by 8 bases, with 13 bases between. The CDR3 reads CASSPIGQEGYTF. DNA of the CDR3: TGTGCCAGCTCACCGATTGGACAAGAGGGCTACACCTTC.

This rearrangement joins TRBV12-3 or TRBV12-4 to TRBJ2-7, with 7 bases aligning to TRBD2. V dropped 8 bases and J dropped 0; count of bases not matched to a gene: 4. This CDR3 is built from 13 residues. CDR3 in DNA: TGTGCCAGCCTAGCGGCCAACTCCTACGAGCAGTACTTC. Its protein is CASLAANSYEQYF.

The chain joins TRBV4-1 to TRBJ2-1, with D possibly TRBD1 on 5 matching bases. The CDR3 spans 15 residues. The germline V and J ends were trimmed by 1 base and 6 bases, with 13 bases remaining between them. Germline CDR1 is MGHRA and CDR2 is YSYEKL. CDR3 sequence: CASSQVLPRGNEQFF. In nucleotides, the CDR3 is TGCGCCAGCAGCCAAGTACTCCCAAGGGGCAATGAGCAGTTCTTC.

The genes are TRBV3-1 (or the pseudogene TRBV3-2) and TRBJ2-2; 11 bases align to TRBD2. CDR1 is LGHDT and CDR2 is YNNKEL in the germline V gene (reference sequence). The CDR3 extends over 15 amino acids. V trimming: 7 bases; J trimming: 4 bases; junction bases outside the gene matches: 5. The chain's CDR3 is CASTLAGGSTGELFF. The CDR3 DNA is TGTGCCAGCACGTTAGCGGGAGGGAGCACCGGGGAGCTGTTTTTT.

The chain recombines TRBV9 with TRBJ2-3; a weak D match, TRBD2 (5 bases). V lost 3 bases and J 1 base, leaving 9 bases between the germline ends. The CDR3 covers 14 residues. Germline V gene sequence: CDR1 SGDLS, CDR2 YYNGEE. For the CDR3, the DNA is TGTGCCAGCAGCGCCCTGAGGGGCACAGATACGCAGTATTTT. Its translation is CASSALRGTDTQYF.

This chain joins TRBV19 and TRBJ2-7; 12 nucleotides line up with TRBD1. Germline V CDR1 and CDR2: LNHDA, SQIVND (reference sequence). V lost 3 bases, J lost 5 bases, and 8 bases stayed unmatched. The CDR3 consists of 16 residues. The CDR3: CASSISPGTGGDEQYF. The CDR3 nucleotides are TGTGCCAGTAGTATCTCCCCCGGGACAGGGGGCGACGAGCAGTACTTC. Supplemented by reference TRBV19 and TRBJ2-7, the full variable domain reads DGGITQSPKYLFRKEGQNVTLSCEQNLNHDAMYWYRQDPGQGLRLIYYSQIVNDFQKGDIAEGYSVSREKKESFPLTVTSAQKNPTAFYLCASSISPGTGGDEQYFGPGTRLTVT.

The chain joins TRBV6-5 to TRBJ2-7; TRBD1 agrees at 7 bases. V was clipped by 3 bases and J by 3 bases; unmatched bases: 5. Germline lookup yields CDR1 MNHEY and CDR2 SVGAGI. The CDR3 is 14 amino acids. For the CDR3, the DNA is TGTGCCAGCAGTTATGCGAGACAGGGCTACGAGCAGTACTTC. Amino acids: CASSYARQGYEQYF.

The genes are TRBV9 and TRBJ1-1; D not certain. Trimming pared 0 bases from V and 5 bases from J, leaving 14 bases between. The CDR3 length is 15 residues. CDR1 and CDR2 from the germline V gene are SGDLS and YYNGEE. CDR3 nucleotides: TGTGCCAGCAGCGTAGGGGCAGCGGGAAGGACTGAAGCTTTCTTT. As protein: CASSVGAAGRTEAFF.

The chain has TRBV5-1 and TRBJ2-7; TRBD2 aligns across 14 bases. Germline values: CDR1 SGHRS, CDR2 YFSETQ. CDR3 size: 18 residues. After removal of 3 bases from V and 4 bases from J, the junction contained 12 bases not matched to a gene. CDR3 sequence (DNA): TGCGCCAGCAGCTGGACAACCGGGACTAGCGGGAGTAAGTACGAGCAGTACTTC. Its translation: CASSWTTGTSGSKYEQYF.

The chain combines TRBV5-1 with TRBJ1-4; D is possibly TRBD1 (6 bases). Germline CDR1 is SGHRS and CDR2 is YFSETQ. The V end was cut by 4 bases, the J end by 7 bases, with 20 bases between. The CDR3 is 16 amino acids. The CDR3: CASSEVPGGLPEKLFF. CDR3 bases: TGCGCCAGCAGCGAGGTGCCCGGGGGGCTTCCTGAAAAACTGTTTTTT.

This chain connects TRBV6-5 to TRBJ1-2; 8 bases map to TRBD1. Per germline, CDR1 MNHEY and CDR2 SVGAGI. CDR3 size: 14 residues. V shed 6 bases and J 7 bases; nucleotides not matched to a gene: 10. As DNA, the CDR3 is TGTGCCAGCAGACGGACAGGGAAAGGAGTTGGCTACACCTTC. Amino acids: CASRRTGKGVGYTF.

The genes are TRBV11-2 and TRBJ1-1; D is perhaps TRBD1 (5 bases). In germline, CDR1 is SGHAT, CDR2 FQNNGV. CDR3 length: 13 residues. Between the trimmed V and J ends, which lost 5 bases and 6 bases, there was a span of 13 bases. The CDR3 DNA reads TGTGCCAGCAGCCCCCCAGGGTGGGCTGAAGCTTTCTTT. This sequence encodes CASSPPGWAEAFF.

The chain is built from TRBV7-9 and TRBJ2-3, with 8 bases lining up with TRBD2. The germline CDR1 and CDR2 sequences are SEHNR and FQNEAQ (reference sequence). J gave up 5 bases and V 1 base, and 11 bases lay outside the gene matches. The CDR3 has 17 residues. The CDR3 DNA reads TGTGCCAGCAGCTTAGTGGCCGGGAGGGCCGTTGGAGATACGCAGTATTTT. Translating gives CASSLVAGRAVGDTQYF.

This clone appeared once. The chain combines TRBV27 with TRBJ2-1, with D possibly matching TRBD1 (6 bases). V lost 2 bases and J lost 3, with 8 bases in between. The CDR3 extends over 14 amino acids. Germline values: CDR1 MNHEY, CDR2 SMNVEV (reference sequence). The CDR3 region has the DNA TGTGCCAGCAGTTTACTGGACAGCTACAATGAGCAGTTCTTC. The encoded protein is CASSLLDSYNEQFF.

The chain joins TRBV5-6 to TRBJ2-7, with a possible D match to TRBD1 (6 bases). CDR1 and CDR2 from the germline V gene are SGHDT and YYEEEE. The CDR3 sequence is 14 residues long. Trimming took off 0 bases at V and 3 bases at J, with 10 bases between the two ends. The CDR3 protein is CASSLVGRGYEQYF. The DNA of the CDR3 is TGTGCCAGCAGCTTGGTTGGCAGGGGCTACGAGCAGTACTTC.

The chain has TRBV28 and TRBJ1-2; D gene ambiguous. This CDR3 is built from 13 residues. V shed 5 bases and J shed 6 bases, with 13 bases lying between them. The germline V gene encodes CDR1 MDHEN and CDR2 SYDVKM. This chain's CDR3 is CASSGGGRHGYTF. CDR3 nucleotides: TGTGCCAGCAGTGGAGGTGGGCGACATGGCTACACCTTC.